The 17 T cell receptor beta chains listed next were all sequenced from one sample in a study of cytomegalovirus exposure and HLA in healthy donors. It was with 60 Vbeta and 13 Jbeta primers that the PCR ran. Clones were sequenced by immunoSEQ multiplex PCR, and TCRdb holds only the in-frame ones, with some missing. This table has some 190,000 clones, 70% to 80% appearing once. Sequenced sample: PBMCs. Every receptor here comes from a man between 18 and 29 years old in good health and CMV-seronegative.

The rearrangement joins TRBV10-2 to TRBJ2-7; tentatively, D is TRBD2 (5 bases). There are 13 residues in the CDR3. Trimming shortened V by 10 bases and J by 0 bases, and 13 bases separated the two germline ends. The germline V gene has CDR1 WSHSY and CDR2 SAAADI. The CDR3 loop reads CATLYGGSYEQYF. The CDR3 bases are TGCGCCACCCTATACGGAGGCTCCTACGAGCAGTACTTC.

This chain connects TRBV9 to TRBJ2-1, with a possible D match to TRBD2 (5 bases). Germline lookup yields CDR1 SGDLS and CDR2 YYNGEE. This CDR3 spans 16 amino acids. V was clipped by 5 bases and J by 0 bases, with 15 bases between them. The CDR3 sequence is CASRNGLIGSYNEQFF. The DNA for the CDR3 is TGTGCCAGCAGAAACGGACTTATTGGCTCCTACAATGAGCAGTTCTTC.

This chain uses TRBV6-5 with TRBJ2-5; 7 nucleotides align to TRBD1. The J call may be mistaken, given a closer DNA end match to TRBJ2-7. Germline lookup yields CDR1 MNHEY and CDR2 SVGAGI. The CDR3 is 15 residues long. DNA for the CDR3: TGTGCCAGCTCTGGGGCAGGGCAGGGGGCCTACGAGCAGTACTTC. Translating gives CASSGAGQGAYEQYF.

DNA of the CDR3: TGTGCCAGCAGCTTAGGCCTGGGGGAGGGAGACGAGCAGTACTTC. As protein: CASSLGLGEGDEQYF. J is TRBJ2-5 and V is TRBV7-8, with 7 bases aligning to TRBD2. The tail of the sequence fits TRBJ2-7 better, so the J call may be wrong. The CDR3 runs 15 residues. The germline gives CDR1 SGHVS, CDR2 FQNEAQ.

The CDR3 is CASSRDRDRSEQYF. CDR3 coding DNA: TGTGCCAGCAGTAGAGACAGGGATCGGAGCGAGCAGTACTTC. The chain is built from TRBV27 and TRBJ2-7, with 7 bases identical to TRBD1. Germline-derived CDR1 and CDR2 are MNHEY and SMNVEV (reference sequence). CDR3 length equals 14 residues. The ends lost 5 bases at V and 6 bases at J; junction bases unmatched: 10.

The genes are TRBV6-5 and TRBJ1-1, with D possibly TRBD1 on 6 matching bases. Deletions cut 6 bases from V and 1 base from J, with 12 bases between. Germline V CDR1 and CDR2: MNHEY, SVGAGI. The CDR3 sequence is 14 residues long. As DNA, the CDR3 is TGTGCCAGCAGCGCGCGGGGGCGGAACACTGAAGCTTTCTTT. This translates into CASSARGRNTEAFF.

The chain recombines TRBV6-6 with TRBJ1-2; a possible D gene is TRBD1 (6 bases). V dropped 6 bases and J dropped 7 bases, with 12 bases sitting between them. The CDR3 has 12 residues. CDR1 is MNHNY and CDR2 is SVGAGI in the germline V gene (reference sequence). The CDR3 DNA follows: TGTGCCAGCAGCCCCGGGACAACTGGCTACACCTTC. Translated, it gives CASSPGTTGYTF.

The chain uses TRBV5-1 and TRBJ2-7, with 7 bases identical to TRBD1. The CDR3 is made up of 15 amino acids. V lost 4 bases, J lost 1 base, and 8 bases stayed unmatched. The germline V gene encodes CDR1 SGHRS and CDR2 YFSETQ. The CDR3 is CASSLGQSTSYEQYF. The DNA for the CDR3 is TGCGCCAGCAGCCTGGGACAGAGTACTTCCTACGAGCAGTACTTC.

The rearrangement joins TRBV5-6 to TRBJ2-4; D might be TRBD1 (5 bases). The CDR3 is made up of 12 amino acids. CDR1 SGHDT and CDR2 YYEEEE come from the germline V gene. The ends were cut back, 5 bases at V and 8 bases at J, with 11 bases in the middle. The CDR3 loop reads CASRDQGDIQYF. The CDR3 region has the DNA TGTGCCAGCAGAGATCAGGGTGACATTCAGTACTTC. The full variable domain, in which reference TRBV5-6 and TRBJ2-4 provide the parts outside the CDR3, is DAGVTQSPTHLIKTRGQQVTLRCSPKSGHDTVSWYQQALGQGPQFIFQYYEEEERQRGNFPDRFSGHQFPNYSSELNVNALLLGDSALYLCASRDQGDIQYFGAGTRLSVL.

This rearrangement joins TRBV9 to TRBJ2-1, with 13 bases aligning to TRBD2. Per germline, CDR1 SGDLS and CDR2 YYNGEE. The CDR3 sequence is 16 residues long. V lost 4 bases and J lost 8; bases outside the gene matches: 9. CDR3 DNA sequence: TGTGCCAGCAGCTCTGGGACTAGCGGGAATATTGATGAGCAGTTCTTC. Residues: CASSSGTSGNIDEQFF.

The chain employs TRBV7-2 and TRBJ2-3, with 11 bases matching TRBD2. V was pared by 3 bases and J by 2 bases, with 1 base of the junction left unmatched. The CDR3 consists of 15 residues. Germline V gene sequence: CDR1 SGHTA, CDR2 FQGNSA. The CDR3 protein is CASSLTSGNTDTQYF. CDR3 nucleotide sequence: TGTGCCAGCAGCTTGACTAGCGGGAACACAGATACGCAGTATTTT.

This sequence joins TRBV5-1 and TRBJ2-3, with 10 bases lining up with TRBD2. With 1 base clipped from V and 2 bases from J, the junction kept 7 bases outside the gene matches. The CDR3 loop spans 17 amino acids. In germline, CDR1 is SGHRS, CDR2 YFSETQ. CDR3 loop: CASSLTASGGITDTQYF. CDR3 nucleotides: TGCGCCAGCAGCTTGACGGCTAGCGGGGGAATCACAGATACGCAGTATTTT. The whole variable domain, filled in from reference TRBV5-1 and TRBJ2-3, reads KAGVTQTPRYLIKTRGQQVTLSCSPISGHRSVSWYQQTPGQGLQFLFEYFSETQRNKGNFPGRFSGRQFSNSRSEMNVSTLELGDSALYLCASSLTASGGITDTQYFGPGTRLTVL.

This sequence joins TRBV2 and TRBJ1-4; D unclear. V was pared by 6 bases and J by 6 bases, with 14 bases between. The CDR3 spans 14 residues. In germline, CDR1 is SNHLY, CDR2 FYNNEI. CDR3 residues: CASRGGLRHEKLFF. The CDR3 bases are TGTGCCAGCAGGGGAGGATTAAGACATGAAAAACTGTTTTTT.

The V and J genes are TRBV11-2 and TRBJ2-3, with D possibly matching TRBD2 (5 bases). V was clipped by 5 bases and J by 6 bases, with 9 bases between them. Germline V gene lookup returns CDR1 SGHAT and CDR2 FQNNGV. The CDR3 has 12 amino acids. CDR3 residues: CASSPRGDTQYF. The CDR3 coding sequence is TGTGCCAGCAGCCCCCGAGGGGATACGCAGTATTTT.

V usage is TRBV7-3 and J usage is TRBJ1-6, with 7 bases that match TRBD1. Germline V lookup: CDR1 SGHTA, CDR2 FQGTGA. The ends lost 5 bases at V and 12 bases at J; junction bases unmatched: 7. This CDR3 is 13 amino acids long. The CDR3 DNA is TGTGCCAGCAGCACGACAGGGCGAGAACCCCTCCACTTT. The encoded protein is CASSTTGREPLHF.

This chain joins TRBV19 and TRBJ1-5; TRBD1 is a possible D gene (5 bases). This CDR3 is built from 14 residues. CDR1 and CDR2 from the germline V gene are LNHDA and SQIVND (reference sequence). V gave up 2 bases and J gave up 4 bases, with 9 bases separating them. CDR3 in amino acids: CASSIRGGNQPQHF. The DNA of the CDR3 is TGTGCCAGTAGTATACGGGGGGGGAATCAGCCCCAGCATTTT.

The rearrangement links TRBV9 to TRBJ2-1; TRBD1 agrees at 10 bases. The CDR3 length is 14 residues. Trimming took 3 bases from V and 8 from J; bases not matched to a gene: 5. Per germline, CDR1 SGDLS and CDR2 YYNGEE. Here the CDR3 DNA reads TGTGCCAGCAGCGCCCGACAGGGGGCGTATGAGCAGTTCTTC. It encodes CASSARQGAYEQFF.